This T cell receptor beta chain was observed in a study of human T cells and chemical hapten exposure. Time point in this sample: patch test 2, 6 weeks after DPC sensitization. Specified treatment: therapeutic diphenylcyclopropenone sensitization with weekly scalp DPC. Blood draws came first, before each patch test. This clonotype was seen many times. TCRdb called the RACE reads again in MiXCR, with one record for every CDR3 protein. Among approximately 89,000 distinct CDR3 sequences listed, roughly a tenth were seen once. The receptor's source is a woman aged 25-40 years with alopecia areata. Some clones in this sample may be carry-over from other donors' samples. The sample consisted of whole blood, taken in connection with sensitization to the hapten diphenylcyclopropenone (DPC).

Here the CDR3 DNA reads TGTGCCAGCAGCTTAACAATCATGTCGGGCGCGGACACTGAAGCTTTCTTT. Its translation is CASSLTIMSGADTEAFF. This chain joins TRBV7-3 and TRBJ1-1; D remains ambiguous. Germline CDR1 SGHTA, CDR2 FQGTGA. This CDR3 is built from 17 residues. The ends were cut back, 0 bases at V and 3 bases at J, with 17 bases in the middle. Complete variable domain (other parts from reference TRBV7-3 and TRBJ1-1): GAGVSQTPSNKVTEKGKYVELRCDPISGHTALYWYRQSLGQGPEFLIYFQGTGAADDSGLPNDRFFAVRPEGSVSTLKIQRTERGDSAVYLCASSLTIMSGADTEAFFGQGTRLTVV.